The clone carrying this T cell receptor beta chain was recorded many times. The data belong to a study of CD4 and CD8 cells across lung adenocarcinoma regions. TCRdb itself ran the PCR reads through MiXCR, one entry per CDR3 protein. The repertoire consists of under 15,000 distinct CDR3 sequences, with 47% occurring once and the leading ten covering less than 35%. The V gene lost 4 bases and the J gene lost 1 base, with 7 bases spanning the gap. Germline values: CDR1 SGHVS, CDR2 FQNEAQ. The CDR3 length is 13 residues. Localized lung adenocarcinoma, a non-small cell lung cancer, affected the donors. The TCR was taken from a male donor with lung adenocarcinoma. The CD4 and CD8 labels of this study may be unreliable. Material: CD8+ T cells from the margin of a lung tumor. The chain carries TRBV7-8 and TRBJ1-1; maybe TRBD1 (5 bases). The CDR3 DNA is TGTGCCAGCAGCTCGGGGCCGAACACTGAAGCTTTCTTT. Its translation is CASSSGPNTEAFF.